In its sample, the clone carrying this T cell receptor (beta chain) is medium-sized. The sample belongs to a study of early T cells in non-severe SARS-CoV-2 infection. Study as a whole: The study sequenced bulk RNA from unsorted whole blood, with chains unpaired.

As part of library construction, unique molecular identifiers were attached to individual cDNA molecules. TCRdb independently ran MiXCR on the 5' RACE reads; one entry per CDR3 protein. The sample shows around 9,000 distinct CDR3 sequences, roughly 5% of them seen only once. From germline, CDR1 is SGHAT and CDR2 FQNNGV. V lost 5 bases to trimming and J lost 6 bases; unmatched junction nucleotides: 5. CDR3 length: 14 amino acids. This clonotype originated in an adult who was a healthcare worker with PCR-confirmed SARS-CoV-2 infection or an uninfected control (not recorded which). This chain links TRBV11-2 with TRBJ2-1; 9 bases align to TRBD1. Sequenced: whole blood. As DNA, the CDR3 is TGTGCCAGCAGCCAAGACAGGGGGGTCAATGAGCAGTTCTTC. It is translated as CASSQDRGVNEQFF.